What follows are 10 T cell receptor beta chains derived from one specimen sequenced in a study of CXCR3-negative and CXCR3-positive naive CD8 T cells. Carrying UMI labels, the TRB cDNA libraries were prepared through 5' RACE. Reanalyzing the 5' RACE reads, TCRdb keeps one entry per CDR3 protein, without DNA. Seen in this sample are under 9,000 distinct CDR3 sequences; the ten most common clones hold less than 2%. The specimen was naive CXCR3- CD8+ T cells from blood. Described subset: CD45RO-CCR7+CD27+CD95- naive CD8+ T cells lacking CXCR3 (TNR3-). The origin of the receptors is a human donor in good health. Some clones in this sample may be carry-over from other donors' samples.

J is TRBJ2-7 and V is TRBV5-1; there is no DNA to check the TCRdb D call of TRBD1. The CDR3 contains 13 residues. Germline V gives CDR1 SGHRS, CDR2 YFSETQ. Here the CDR3 reads CASSLEGRNEQYF. Looking up the rest from reference TRBV5-1 and TRBJ2-7 gives the full variable domain: KAGVTQTPRYLIKTRGQQVTLSCSPISGHRSVSWYQQTPGQGLQFLFEYFSETQRNKGNFPGRFSGRQFSNSRSEMNVSTLELGDSALYLCASSLEGRNEQYFGPGTRLTVT.

This clonotype counts as medium-sized by frequency. The chain's CDR3 is CASSRVNNEQFF. This sequence joins TRBV14 and TRBJ2-1. Germline loops: CDR1 SGHDN, CDR2 FVKESK. CDR3 size: 12 residues.

The gene calls are TRBV7-8 and TRBJ2-1. The CDR3 runs to 12 residues. Germline V gives CDR1 SGHVS, CDR2 FQNEAQ. Here the CDR3 reads CASSASYNEQFF.

V is TRBV6-2 or TRBV6-3 and J is TRBJ1-1. The germline V gene encodes CDR1 MNHEY and CDR2 SVGEGT. CDR3 length equals 12 residues. CDR3 region: CASSFGGLEAFF.

By frequency, this clonotype is medium-sized. V gene TRBV18 combines with J gene TRBJ2-5; TCRdb designates TRBD2, a call that cannot be tested without DNA. The CDR3 sequence is 13 residues long. Germline assignment: CDR1 KGHSH and CDR2 LQKENI. Here the CDR3 reads CASSVGREETQYF.

Judged by frequency, this clonotype is medium-sized. The chain combines TRBV7-2 with TRBJ2-3; TCRdb returns TRBD2, unconfirmable since there is no DNA. The CDR3 is 17 amino acids. The germline V gene has CDR1 SGHTA and CDR2 FQGNSA. CDR3 in amino acids: CASSEGLAGSKGDTQYF.

This clonotype is deemed medium-sized by its frequency. The J gene is TRBJ2-1, the V gene TRBV3-1. The germline V gene has CDR1 LGHDT and CDR2 YNNKEL (reference sequence). This CDR3 spans 12 amino acids. CDR3 residues: CASSLDYNEQFF.

V is TRBV29-1 and J is TRBJ2-1; TCRdb's D call, TRBD1, is unchecked because there is no DNA. Germline values: CDR1 SQVTM, CDR2 ANQGSEA. The CDR3 length is 11 residues. CDR3 protein: CSVHGGNEQFF.

Measured by frequency, this clonotype is medium-sized. The rearrangement links TRBV12-3 or TRBV12-4 to TRBJ2-7. CDR3 length: 13 residues. The CDR3 spells CASRPGTTYEQYF.

The rearrangement uses TRBV13 and TRBJ2-5. The V gene's germline CDR1 is PRHDT and CDR2 FYEKMQ (reference sequence). The CDR3 length is 13 residues. Here the CDR3 reads CASSLLMGETQYF.